A selection of T cell receptor beta chains follows, all from one sample in a study of blood T cell repertoires in COVID-19. Produced via immunoSEQ multiplex PCR; TCRdb's table is partial and in-frame only. The table includes more than 90,000 clones, roughly 90% detected once. Sequencing was performed on peripheral blood. The receptors were sampled from a man aged 65-85 years who had recovered from COVID-19. The conserved cysteine and the conserved F or W are not part of the CDR3 here.

J gene: TRBJ2-7
V gene: TRBV4-2
CDR3 protein: ASSQGLDGRFYEQY

J gene: TRBJ2-5
V gene: TRBV2
CDR3 protein: AVGTNQETQY

J gene: TRBJ2-1
V gene: TRBV19
CDR3 protein: ASSRLAGGPYNEQF

J gene: TRBJ1-1
V gene: TRBV6-1
CDR3 protein: ASSFSGDTEAF

J gene: TRBJ1-5
V gene: TRBV19
CDR3 protein: ASSIQGVNFVYQPQH

J gene: TRBJ2-7
V gene: TRBV11-1
CDR3 protein: ASRTSGSPYEQY

J gene: TRBJ1-4
V gene: TRBV5-1
CDR3 protein: ASSLTAGNEKLF

J gene: TRBJ1-1
V gene: TRBV11-1
CDR3 protein: ASSSRGNTEAF

J gene: TRBJ2-1
V gene: TRBV12-5
CDR3 protein: ASGPRHYGGYNEQF

J gene: TRBJ1-5
V gene: TRBV28
CDR3 protein: ASSFVGTGLGGSQPQH

J gene: TRBJ1-1
V gene: TRBV24-1
CDR3 protein: ATSDETGGRAF

J gene: TRBJ2-2
V gene: TRBV5-8
CDR3 protein: ASSFWAGSVMSGELF

J gene: TRBJ2-2
V gene: TRBV7-9
CDR3 protein: ASTLGVPNTGELF

J gene: TRBJ2-7
V gene: TRBV5-5
CDR3 protein: ASSSRDRVVEQY

J gene: TRBJ1-2
V gene: TRBV28
CDR3 protein: ASRQGNYGYT

J gene: TRBJ2-5
V gene: TRBV7-2
CDR3 protein: ASSKRGGAGQETQY

J gene: TRBJ2-7
V gene: TRBV28
CDR3 protein: ASSFCIPGQGNLCESYEQY

J gene: TRBJ2-1
V gene: TRBV7-3
CDR3 protein: ASSWDSYNEQF

J gene: TRBJ1-5
V gene: TRBV12-3/TRBV12-4
CDR3 protein: ASSPGTPGVQH

J gene: TRBJ1-5
V gene: TRBV28
CDR3 protein: ASSTGQRNQPQH

J gene: TRBJ2-5
V gene: TRBV9
CDR3 protein: ASSVGASGSLGETQY

J gene: TRBJ2-5
V gene: TRBV28
CDR3 protein: ASSLGGAGVETQY

J gene: TRBJ2-6
V gene: TRBV6-6
CDR3 protein: ASSGRHNSGANVLT

J gene: TRBJ2-7
V gene: TRBV7-9
CDR3 protein: ASSPVGGQGTYEQY

J gene: TRBJ1-2
V gene: TRBV29-1
CDR3 protein: STRAGNSGYT

J gene: TRBJ2-5
V gene: TRBV5-1
CDR3 protein: ASSFQQETQY

J gene: TRBJ1-1
V gene: TRBV6-5
CDR3 protein: ASSLIPRETEAF

J gene: TRBJ1-1
V gene: TRBV5-1
CDR3 protein: ASRDGTGSLNTEAF

J gene: TRBJ2-7
V gene: TRBV4-2
CDR3 protein: ASSLAAGPSYEQY

J gene: TRBJ1-5
V gene: TRBV28
CDR3 protein: ASGPGGGGNQPQH

J gene: TRBJ1-3
V gene: TRBV7-9
CDR3 protein: ASSSATGLFGNTIY

J gene: TRBJ2-5
V gene: TRBV24-1
CDR3 protein: ATSDCRGEETQY

J gene: TRBJ2-1
V gene: TRBV3-1/TRBV3-2
CDR3 protein: ASRRQSYNEQF

J gene: TRBJ1-1
V gene: TRBV29-1
CDR3 protein: SVEVGGGAEAF

J gene: TRBJ2-3
V gene: TRBV5-1
CDR3 protein: ASSLSDRGGDTQY

J gene: TRBJ2-7
V gene: TRBV7-9
CDR3 protein: ASSLVAGGEQY

J gene: TRBJ2-3
V gene: TRBV27
CDR3 protein: ASSLRGGGLITDTQY

J gene: TRBJ2-3
V gene: TRBV5-1
CDR3 protein: ASSLPGAHTQY

J gene: TRBJ1-6
V gene: TRBV6-5
CDR3 protein: ASSKSSYNSPLH

J gene: TRBJ1-1
V gene: TRBV6-5
CDR3 protein: ASSYSIEMNTEAF

J gene: TRBJ1-2
V gene: TRBV10-3
CDR3 protein: AITNQGKFGYGYT

J gene: TRBJ2-1
V gene: TRBV28
CDR3 protein: AGGASGVNNEQF

J gene: TRBJ1-2
V gene: TRBV5-4
CDR3 protein: ASSWSTGTNLAGYT

J gene: TRBJ1-1
V gene: TRBV15
CDR3 protein: ATGHSLNTEAF

J gene: TRBJ2-3
V gene: TRBV27
CDR3 protein: ASSLQTSTDTQY

J gene: TRBJ2-3
V gene: TRBV7-3
CDR3 protein: ASSSRTATDTQY

J gene: TRBJ2-1
V gene: TRBV2
CDR3 protein: ASSLLAGGFHEQF

J gene: TRBJ1-6
V gene: TRBV19
CDR3 protein: ASTRSSYNSPLH

J gene: TRBJ2-3
V gene: TRBV28
CDR3 protein: ASSFEAGRTDTQY

J gene: TRBJ2-3
V gene: TRBV5-5
CDR3 protein: ASSFGTGGTDTQY

J gene: TRBJ2-2
V gene: TRBV2
CDR3 protein: ASSEASGRTGELF

J gene: TRBJ2-2
V gene: TRBV5-4
CDR3 protein: ASSSGQGGVRTGELF

J gene: TRBJ1-2
V gene: TRBV7-8
CDR3 protein: ASSLARQGLYGYT